These 15 T cell receptor beta chains originate from one sample sequenced in a study of CD8+CD57+ T cells in acquired aplastic anemia. Flow cytometry had shown expanded CD8+CD57+ cells in the patients chosen for sequencing. For CDR3 and TCR beta VDJ profiling, genomic DNA was the template used. Via MiXCR, TCRdb re-called the reads, giving one row per CDR3 protein. The sample contains 170,000 or so distinct CDR3 sequences, 50% to 65% of which appear only once. The sequenced sample consisted of sorted CD4+, CD8+, or CD8+CD57+ T cells (not recorded which) from PBMCs. The receptors were gathered from a human donor with aplastic anemia.

This clonotype was observed a few times. The gene calls are TRBV5-4 and TRBJ1-2; D remains ambiguous. This CDR3 contains 11 residues. Germline V gene lookup returns CDR1 SGHNT and CDR2 YYREEE (reference sequence). Deletions cut 2 bases from V and 9 bases from J, with 8 bases between. The CDR3 bases are TGTGCCAGCAGCTTCTTGATGAGCTACACCTTC. This translates into CASSFLMSYTF.

This clonotype has only a few counts. The rearrangement uses TRBV6-1 and TRBJ1-2, with 8 nucleotides matching TRBD1. This CDR3 is built from 15 residues. V was clipped by 6 bases and J by 4 bases; unmatched bases: 10. CDR1 MNHNS and CDR2 SASEGT come from the germline V gene. Written as DNA, the CDR3 is TGTGCCAGCAGGACAGGACAGGGTCAGGCCTATGGCTACACCTTC. Amino acids: CASRTGQGQAYGYTF.

This clonotype was seen many times. The chain uses TRBV2 and TRBJ2-3, with 9 nucleotides matching TRBD1. The germline gives CDR1 SNHLY, CDR2 FYNNEI. The junction had 4 bases not matched to a gene; V was cut back by 6 bases and J by 0 bases. CDR3 length: 15 amino acids. This CDR3 is CASSGTGISTDTQYF. CDR3 sequence (DNA): TGTGCCAGCAGCGGGACAGGGATTAGCACAGATACGCAGTATTTT.

The chain has TRBV19 and TRBJ2-4; 9 bases map to TRBD2. The CDR3 is made up of 15 amino acids. Trimming cost V 8 bases and J 0 bases; bases outside gene matches: 5. Germline-derived CDR1 and CDR2 are LNHDA and SQIVND (reference sequence). The CDR3 DNA reads as TGTGCCAGTGGTGTTAGCGGGGGAGCCAAAAACATTCAGTACTTC. Translating it yields CASGVSGGAKNIQYF.

As concerns this clonotype: The junction differs from germline at one of its ends, possibly a read error. The CDR3 is CASSLLPASGRARLETQYF. The CDR3, as DNA: TGTGCTAGCAGCTTATTGCCGGCTAGCGGGAGGGCCAGGTTAGAGACCCAGTACTTC. V gene TRBV7-7 combines with J gene TRBJ2-5; 12 bases are shared with TRBD2. This CDR3 region has 19 residues. Germline V gives CDR1 SSHAT, CDR2 FNYEAQ (reference sequence).

This clonotype showed up many times. J is TRBJ1-2 and V is TRBV4-2, with 7 bases that match TRBD1. The CDR3 contains 15 residues. The germline V gene has CDR1 LGHNA and CDR2 YNFKEQ. J was trimmed by 3 bases and V by 0 bases; bases with no gene match: 4. CDR3 sequence (DNA): TGTGCCAGCAGCCAAGAAAGAGGGGGCCACTATGGCTACACCTTC. Amino acid sequence: CASSQERGGHYGYTF.

The chain couples TRBV19 to TRBJ2-5, with 9 bases fitting TRBD1. V gave up 7 bases and J gave up 2 bases; unmatched junction bases: 11. Germline CDR1 LNHDA, CDR2 SQIVND (reference sequence). This CDR3 is built from 16 residues. This CDR3 reads CASTGLGTGTQETQYF. The CDR3 nucleotides read TGTGCCAGTACGGGCCTGGGGACAGGGACACAAGAGACCCAGTACTTC.

V and J are TRBV24-1 and TRBJ2-1; D is unresolved. This CDR3 has 17 amino acids. In germline, CDR1 is KGHDR, CDR2 SFDVKD. Trimming took off 1 base at V and 8 bases at J, with 20 bases between the two ends. CDR3 nucleotides: TGTGCCACCAGTGATTTCGATAGGGCAGCCTCCCGGTATGAGCAGTTCTTC. Amino acids: CATSDFDRAASRYEQFF.

This clonotype has only a few counts. The chain has TRBV7-9 and TRBJ2-7; possibly TRBD1 for D (6 bases). The germline V gene has CDR1 SEHNR and CDR2 FQNEAQ (reference sequence). V was cut by 8 bases and J by 5 bases, with 16 bases left in between. The CDR3 runs 13 residues. CDR3 nucleotides: TGTGCCAGCGGACAGTTGGGTCACAACGAGCAGTACTTC. Translating gives CASGQLGHNEQYF.

This chain uses TRBV3-1 with TRBJ1-2, with 9 bases matching TRBD1. Germline-derived CDR1 and CDR2 are LGHDT and YNNKEL (reference sequence). Trimming at V came to 6 bases and at J to 8 bases, leaving 10 bases not matched to a gene. This CDR3 region has 14 residues. CDR3 sequence: CASSLTGGRQGYTF. The CDR3 region has the DNA TGTGCCAGCAGTTTGACAGGGGGGCGACAGGGCTACACCTTC.

The V gene is TRBV7-8, the J gene TRBJ2-2, with D perhaps assigned TRBD1 or TRBD2 (5 bases each). Trimming removed 2 bases at V and 3 bases at J, with 13 bases between. Germline values: CDR1 SGHVS, CDR2 FQNEAQ. The CDR3 is 16 residues long. Here the CDR3 reads CASSLNAGRDTGELFF. The CDR3 coding sequence is TGTGCCAGCAGCTTAAACGCAGGGCGGGACACCGGGGAGCTGTTTTTT.

The rearrangement uses TRBV7-8 and TRBJ1-1; TRBD1 might be the D (6 bases). This CDR3 spans 14 amino acids. In germline, CDR1 is SGHVS, CDR2 FQNEAQ. Trimming took 5 bases from V and 6 from J, leaving 16 bases between them. The CDR3 spells CASSPEGGAAEAFF. CDR3 in DNA: TGTGCCAGCAGCCCAGAGGGGGGGGCAGCTGAAGCTTTCTTT.

CDR3 protein: CASSISAEGEQYF. CDR3 DNA sequence: TGTGCCAGTAGTATTTCGGCAGAGGGCGAGCAGTACTTC. The rearrangement joins TRBV19 to TRBJ2-5, with D maybe TRBD2 (5 bases). The J call may be incorrect, as the DNA end agrees better with TRBJ2-7. CDR3 length: 13 amino acids. Germline CDR1 is LNHDA and CDR2 is SQIVND (reference sequence).

This chain connects TRBV7-2 to TRBJ2-3, with a possible D match to TRBD1 (5 bases). V lost 4 bases and J 9 bases, leaving 8 bases between the germline ends. Germline V gene sequence: CDR1 SGHTA, CDR2 FQGNSA. There are 11 residues in the CDR3. The CDR3 DNA is TGTGCCAGCAGCTCCAGGGTAACGCAGTATTTT. Its protein is CASSSRVTQYF.

The chain has TRBV14 and TRBJ2-7; D gene unclear. CDR3 length: 13 amino acids. Germline V gene sequence: CDR1 SGHDN, CDR2 FVKESK. The ends were cut back, 0 bases at V and 5 bases at J, with 8 bases in the middle. The CDR3 region has the DNA TGTGCCAGCAGCCAAGAAAAAGGGAACGAGCAGTACTTC. It specifies CASSQEKGNEQYF.